The clone carrying this TCR beta chain appeared many times. Its antigen remains unknown. cDNA was made by 5'RACE with 10-nucleotide random UMIs. TCRdb ran MiXCR on the 5' RACE reads and lists one entry per CDR3 protein. The sample consists of 90,000 to 150,000 distinct CDR3 sequences, roughly 3.2% of them appearing once. This sample was taken from a study of neurological immune-mediated disorders. Study-wide points: Private repertoires in all groups were suggested by the absence of shared CDR3 amino acid sequences among expanded clones across subjects.

The material sequenced was PBMCs. This clonotype was obtained from a woman in her 30s with multiple sclerosis.

The DNA of the CDR3 is TGTGCCAGCAGAATACAGGGTTTCACTGAAGCTTTCTTT. Amino acid sequence: CASRIQGFTEAFF. The V and J genes are TRBV12-3 or TRBV12-4 and TRBJ1-1; D might be TRBD1 (6 bases). This CDR3 has 13 residues. The V gene lost 6 bases and the J gene lost 4 bases, with 12 bases spanning the gap.